This T cell receptor (beta chain) was sequenced during a study of blood T cell repertoires in COVID-19. Study details: Sample material is recorded as cDNA or gDNA derived from T cells, B-cell-depleted T cells, or PBMCs.

The CDR3 extends over 11 amino acids. The germline CDR1 and CDR2 sequences are LNHDA and SQIVND (reference sequence). Per the study methods: Reference gene primer amplification gave estimated nucleated cell counts. Libraries were prepared by immunoSEQ multiplex PCR; TCRdb keeps only in-frame clonotypes and omits some of them. V, J and clone size derive from that table, while D and trimming were established from the DNA sequence. The data show over 200,000 clones, 89% seen once. This rearrangement joins TRBV19 to TRBJ1-4; 7 bases match TRBD1. The TCR comes from a woman in her thirties or forties with acute or convalescent COVID-19. Sample: peripheral blood. Here the CDR3 reads CGTGTVEKLFF. As DNA, the CDR3 is TGTGGGACCGGGACAGTTGAAAAACTGTTTTTT.